This T cell receptor beta chain was retrieved from a study of OX40 agonist ivuxolimab in advanced cancers. Study details: At doses from 0.01 to 10 mg/kg, patients were given intravenous ivuxolimab every 2 weeks.

Assay: immunoSEQ multiplex PCR; the TCRdb copy retains only in-frame clones and omits some. Counted here are about 46,000 clones, about 88% occurring once; the ten biggest clones make up 11%. The germline V gene encodes CDR1 SGHTA and CDR2 FQGNSA. The CDR3 is made up of 13 amino acids. The trim removed 1 base at V and 11 bases at J, leaving 5 bases unmatched. This TCR derives from an adult with an advanced solid tumor such as melanoma, head and neck, liver or kidney cancer. The source was CD4+ or CD8+ T cells sorted from blood, collected in a trial of the OX40 agonist ivuxolimab. This chain links TRBV7-2 with TRBJ1-2, with 9 bases matching TRBD1. CDR3 amino acids: CASSLVMDRGYTF. CDR3 DNA sequence: TGTGCCAGCAGCTTAGTTATGGACAGGGGTTACACCTTC.